Each of the 21 T cell receptor beta chains below was sequenced from the same sample in a study of CD8+ T cells in alopecia areata. The sequencing template was cDNA reverse transcribed from extracted RNA. Clones were sequenced by immunoSEQ multiplex PCR, and TCRdb holds only the in-frame ones, with some missing. This table has tens of thousands of clones, less than 65% appearing once. The material sequenced was NKG2D-high CD8+ T cells sorted from blood. These receptors were collected from a human donor with alopecia areata.

This clone is classed as medium-sized. The same CDR3 arises from other DNA sequences in this sample as well. This rearrangement joins TRBV18 to TRBJ1-1; no reliable D call. The CDR3 runs to 12 residues. V lost 3 bases and J lost 1, with 3 bases in between. Germline assignment: CDR1 KGHSH and CDR2 LQKENI. The CDR3 DNA is TGTGCCAGCTCACCCCAGAACACTGAAGCTTTCTTT. This encodes CASSPQNTEAFF.

The chain couples TRBV12-5 to TRBJ2-1, with 14 positions matching TRBD2. The CDR3 has 17 residues. V was pared by 6 bases and J by 4 bases, with 8 bases of the junction left unmatched. From germline, CDR1 is LGHNT and CDR2 FRNRAP. CDR3 sequence reads: CASGPTSGGVLYNEQFF. The CDR3 DNA is TGTGCTAGTGGCCCGACTAGCGGGGGGGTTCTTTACAATGAGCAGTTCTTC.

The rearrangement joins TRBV25-1 to TRBJ2-5; D remains ambiguous. Germline V gives CDR1 MGHDK, CDR2 SYGVNS. V was cut by 3 bases and J by 0 bases, with 11 bases left in between. This CDR3 contains 15 residues. CDR3 protein: CASSDPTMYQETQYF. The CDR3 bases are TGTGCCAGCAGTGACCCCACGATGTACCAAGAGACCCAGTACTTC.

This clone was observed a handful of times. The gene calls are TRBV28 and TRBJ2-3; D could derive from TRBD1 or TRBD2 (6 bases each). V was shortened by 5 bases and J by 0 bases, with 9 bases between the two germline ends. Per the germline V gene, CDR1 is MDHEN and CDR2 is SYDVKM. The length of the CDR3 is 14 residues. The CDR3 DNA reads as TGTGCCAGCAGTAGGGGGGAAAGCACAGATACGCAGTATTTT. The encoded protein is CASSRGESTDTQYF. Full variable domain (remainder filled in from reference TRBV28 and TRBJ2-3): DVKVTQSSRYLVKRTGEKVFLECVQDMDHENMFWYRQDPGLGLRLIYFSYDVKMKEKGDIPEGYSVSREKKERFSLILESASTNQTSMYLCASSRGESTDTQYFGPGTRLTVL.

V and J are TRBV18 and TRBJ2-5, with D possibly matching TRBD2 (5 bases). The DNA end is more similar to TRBJ2-7, so the J call may be wrong. Germline CDR1 and CDR2: KGHSH and LQKENI. The CDR3 is 14 residues long. CDR3 nucleotides: TGTGCCAGCTCACCACCAATCGGGATGTACGAGCAGTACTTC. Translating gives CASSPPIGMYEQYF.

J is TRBJ2-5 and V is TRBV5-4, with D hard to call. CDR3 length: 13 amino acids. The V end lost 0 bases, the J end lost 3 bases, and 6 bases lay between the germline ends. CDR1 is SGHNT and CDR2 is YYREEE in the germline V gene (reference sequence). CDR3 bases: TGTGCCAGCAGCTTGGACTATAAAGAGACCCAGTACTTC. This translates into CASSLDYKETQYF.

The chain uses TRBV5-6 and TRBJ2-1, with D perhaps matching TRBD1 or TRBD2 (5 bases each). The CDR3 is made up of 15 amino acids. Deletions cut 5 bases from V and 5 bases from J, with 17 bases between. Germline CDR1 SGHDT, CDR2 YYEEEE. CDR3 DNA: TGTGCCAGCAGTAAGCTTTCCGGGACCCACAATGAGCAGTTCTTC. Translated, it gives CASSKLSGTHNEQFF.

V gene TRBV2 combines with J gene TRBJ2-2; unclear D gene. Germline loops: CDR1 SNHLY, CDR2 FYNNEI. This CDR3 is 13 amino acids long. Trimming left V 6 bases short and J 1 base short, with 6 bases between. The CDR3 is CASRDGNTGELFF. The CDR3 nucleotides read TGTGCCAGCAGGGATGGGAACACCGGGGAGCTGTTTTTT.

The table lists this clone with a few counts. The genes are TRBV11-2 and TRBJ2-7; D ambiguous. Germline CDR1 and CDR2: SGHAT and FQNNGV. CDR3 length: 12 residues. The V gene lost 1 base and the J gene lost 2 bases, with 3 bases spanning the gap. CDR3 sequence (DNA): TGTGCCAGCAGCTTAGGTGCCTACGAGCAGTACTTC. The encoded protein is CASSLGAYEQYF.

This sequence joins TRBV7-3 and TRBJ1-3; D not certain. This CDR3 has 15 residues. Deletions cut 0 bases from V and 0 bases from J, with 6 bases between. Germline V gene data show CDR1 as SGHTA and CDR2 as FQGTGA. DNA for the CDR3: TGTGCCAGCAGCTTAACGGGCAACTCTGGAAACACCATATATTTT. Its protein is CASSLTGNSGNTIYF.

V and J are TRBV9 and TRBJ2-7, with no clear D. V lost 3 bases, J lost 2 bases, and 9 bases lay in between. The CDR3 has 13 residues. CDR1 and CDR2 (germline): SGDLS, YYNGEE. CDR3 DNA: TGTGCCAGCAGCGCAGACATGGCCTACGAGCAGTACTTC. It is translated as CASSADMAYEQYF. The complete variable domain, with remaining parts taken from reference TRBV9 and TRBJ2-7, reads DSGVTQTPKHLITATGQRVTLRCSPRSGDLSVYWYQQSLDQGLQFLIQYYNGEERAKGNILERFSAQQFPDLHSELNLSSLELGDSALYFCASSADMAYEQYFGPGTRLTVT.

The chain employs TRBV7-2 and TRBJ2-1; the D gene could be TRBD1 or TRBD2 (5 bases each). The CDR3 runs 15 residues. Trimming left V 3 bases short and J 2 bases short, with 11 bases between. Germline CDR1 SGHTA, CDR2 FQGNSA. CDR3 in amino acids: CASSFGGAAYNEQFF. The CDR3 DNA sequence: TGTGCCAGCAGCTTTGGGGGAGCGGCCTACAATGAGCAGTTCTTC.

The chain uses TRBV25-1 and TRBJ1-5, with D unresolved. The CDR3 covers 14 residues. Trimming stripped 3 bases from V and 5 bases from J, with 11 bases between. Per the germline V gene, CDR1 is MGHDK and CDR2 is SYGVNS. Here the CDR3 reads CASSETYRDQPQHF. In nucleotides, the CDR3 is TGTGCCAGCAGTGAGACCTACAGAGATCAGCCCCAGCATTTT.

The genes are TRBV20-1 and TRBJ2-7, with a weak D call TRBD1 (6 bases). V dropped 5 bases and J dropped 4 bases, with 9 bases sitting between them. Germline values: CDR1 DFQATT, CDR2 SNEGSKA (reference sequence). The CDR3 is 11 amino acids. The CDR3 loop is CSAFTGYEQYF. Here the CDR3 DNA reads TGCAGTGCTTTCACAGGGTACGAGCAGTACTTC.

On this clone: At one of its ends the junction is not consistent with the germline gene, which may arise from a read error. The identical CDR3 is also encoded by other nucleotide sequences in the sample. V gene TRBV29-1 combines with J gene TRBJ1-1; no clear D. The CDR3 length is 13 residues. The germline gives CDR1 SQVTM, CDR2 ANQGSEA. CDR3: CSALEGLNTEAFF. CDR3 coding DNA: TGCAGCGCCCTAGAGGGCTTGAACACTGAAGCCTTCTTT.

V gene TRBV5-6 combines with J gene TRBJ2-1; D remains unclear. The germline V gene has CDR1 SGHDT and CDR2 YYEEEE. The CDR3 loop spans 16 amino acids. V was shortened by 2 bases and J by 3 bases, with 15 bases between the two germline ends. The CDR3 region is CASSLGKLGVYNEQFF. CDR3 DNA: TGTGCCAGCAGCTTAGGGAAATTAGGCGTCTACAATGAGCAGTTCTTC.

This chain connects TRBV6-5 to TRBJ2-7; D perhaps matches TRBD1 (5 bases). Germline V lookup: CDR1 MNHEY, CDR2 SVGAGI. The CDR3 has 11 amino acids. V was shortened by 4 bases and J by 5 bases, with 6 bases between the two germline ends. CDR3 sequence (DNA): TGTGCCAGCAGTTCAGGGAACGAGCAGTACTTC. It encodes CASSSGNEQYF.

The rearrangement links TRBV2 to TRBJ2-3, with 10 bases matching TRBD1. The CDR3 has 17 amino acids. V lost 6 bases to trimming and J lost 0 bases; unmatched junction nucleotides: 9. From germline, CDR1 is SNHLY and CDR2 FYNNEI. CDR3 sequence reads: CASSAKRDRGSTDTQYF. The CDR3, as DNA: TGTGCCAGCAGCGCAAAAAGGGACAGGGGTAGCACAGATACGCAGTATTTT.

This chain links TRBV29-1 with TRBJ2-1; tentative D call: TRBD2 (6 bases). Looked up from germline, CDR1 is SQVTM and CDR2 is ANQGSEA. Trimming took 7 bases from V and 2 from J, leaving 12 bases between them. This CDR3 spans 13 amino acids. The CDR3 is CSASGATYNEQFF. The CDR3 DNA reads TGCAGCGCCTCGGGAGCAACCTACAATGAGCAGTTCTTC.

V usage is TRBV6-8 and J usage is TRBJ1-1, with TRBD1 identical over 7 bases. There are 17 residues in the CDR3. Germline assignment: CDR1 MNHGY and CDR2 SAAAGT. J gave up 0 bases and V 6 bases, and 13 bases lay outside the gene matches. CDR3 amino acids: CASSYALDRYMNTEAFF. CDR3 DNA: TGTGCCAGCAGCTACGCCCTGGACAGGTACATGAACACTGAAGCTTTCTTT.

The chain carries TRBV11-2 and TRBJ2-5, with a weak D call TRBD2 (6 bases). This CDR3 is 14 amino acids long. Trimming removed 5 bases at V and 5 bases at J, with 15 bases between. Germline V gene lookup returns CDR1 SGHAT and CDR2 FQNNGV. CDR3 nucleotide sequence: TGTGCCAGCAGCCTTGGGACTCTCCTGGAGACCCAGTACTTC. This sequence encodes CASSLGTLLETQYF.